The clone carrying this TCR beta chain was detected a few times. What it recognizes is unknown. This record belongs to a study of beta chain features in type 1 diabetes. Expressed TCRB transcripts got sequenced, as all isolated RNA was reverse transcribed. Measured with immunoSEQ multiplex PCR; TCRdb has only the in-frame clones, and not every one. The sample has hundreds of thousands of clones; approximately 15% are singletons. Regarding the study as a whole: Insertions were fewer and deletions more numerous at VDJ junctions in type 1 diabetes patients. Shorter TCRB CDR3s, moderately but significantly so, marked every one of the four CD4+ subsets in Type 1 diabetes patients. PCR, the amplification step, might favor shorter templates, equally in patients and controls. Researchers reported that naive, central memory and Treg TCRB repertoires appeared more similar in patients than in healthy donors.

The CDR3 has 13 amino acids. Germline loops: CDR1 SGDLS, CDR2 YYNGEE. V dropped 3 bases and J dropped 3 bases, with 7 bases sitting between them. The chain couples TRBV9 to TRBJ2-1, with D tentatively TRBD2 (5 bases). Sequencing was performed on naive CD4+ T cells from blood. The origin of this receptor is a man aged 18 to 30 with type 1 diabetes. CDR3 DNA: TGTGCCAGCAGCGACGACTACTACAATGAGCAGTTCTTC. Translated: CASSDDYYNEQFF.